The rows below give T cell receptor beta chains drawn from one sample of a study of cytomegalovirus exposure and HLA in healthy donors. Repertoires were generated with immunoSEQ multiplex PCR, while TCRdb's copy carries only in-frame clones and drops some. The sample has under 200,000 clones, over 65% seen once. Specimen: PBMCs. Every receptor here comes from a man younger than 35 in good health and CMV-seropositive. Both conserved end residues are part of each CDR3. The D gene is left open where the match is weak. Only part of the rows carry a size: once, few, many, or a class if the clone is expanded.

j_call clone_size d_call v_call cdr3_nt cdr3_aa
TRBJ1-5 NA TRBD1 TRBV11-2 TGTGCCAGCAGCCCCGGACAGGGAGGTCAGCCCCAGCATTTT CASSPGQGGQPQHF
TRBJ2-1 NA TRBD2 TRBV5-6 TGTGCCAGCAGCTTGATGGGACTAGCGAAAGACAATGAGCAGTTCTTC CASSLMGLAKDNEQFF
TRBJ1-1 few NA TRBV5-4 TGTGCCAGCAGCTTGAGATTAGAGAACACTGAAGCTTTCTTT CASSLRLENTEAFF
TRBJ2-1 NA TRBD1 TRBV25-1 TGTGCCAGCAGGGGACAGGGGCCCTTACATTACAATGAGCAGTTCTTC CASRGQGPLHYNEQFF
TRBJ1-2 few TRBD1 TRBV18 TGTGCCAGCTCACCAAGGGAGAGACAGGGTGGAGGCTACACCTTC CASSPRERQGGGYTF
TRBJ2-3 NA TRBD2 TRBV9 TGTGCCAGCAGCGCTGGACTAGCGGGAGCGGATACGCAGTATTTT CASSAGLAGADTQYF
TRBJ2-5 NA TRBD2 TRBV4-2 TGTGCCAGCAGCCAAGCCCAACTAGCGCTCCAAGAGACCCAGTACTTC CASSQAQLALQETQYF
TRBJ2-7 NA TRBD1 TRBV28 TGTGCCAGCAGAAAGGCTGGGACAGGGGGCGGGGAGCAGTACTTC CASRKAGTGGGEQYF
TRBJ2-7 NA TRBD1 TRBV25-1 TGTGCCAGCAGGGACAGGGGGTCCTACGAGCAGTACTTC CASRDRGSYEQYF
TRBJ2-1 NA TRBD2 TRBV5-6 TGTGCCAGCAGCTTGTTAGCGGGAGCATTTCCCAATGAGCAGTTCTTC CASSLLAGAFPNEQFF
TRBJ2-1 NA TRBD2 TRBV5-1 TGCGCCAGCAGCTTACCGACTAGCGTCTACAATGAGCAGTTCTTC CASSLPTSVYNEQFF
TRBJ2-6 NA TRBD2 TRBV4-2 TGTGCCAGCAGCCGACGACTAGCGGGAGATGGAGTTTCTGGGGCCAACGTCCTGACTTTC CASSRRLAGDGVSGANVLTF
TRBJ2-1 NA TRBD2 TRBV28 TGTGCCAGCAGTTACCCGATGGGACTAGGGGGTTATGAGCAGTTCTTC CASSYPMGLGGYEQFF
TRBJ2-4 NA TRBD1 TRBV19 TGTGCCAGTAGTCCGGACAGGGGTGGGCACATTCAGTACTTC CASSPDRGGHIQYF
TRBJ2-1 NA NA TRBV30 TGTGCCTTCGGAGGAGTAAGTACAATAGAGCAGTTCTTC CAFGGVSTIEQFF
TRBJ2-1 NA NA TRBV29-1 TGCAGCGCCTGCCGGAGGGAAGGCAATGAGCAGTTCTTC CSACRREGNEQFF
TRBJ2-7 NA TRBD2 TRBV5-8 TGTGCCAGCAGCTTGGCCACACTAGCGGGAGCCCACGAGCAGTACTTC CASSLATLAGAHEQYF
TRBJ1-5 NA NA TRBV28 TGTGCCAGCAGTCCCATAGGGAGGGGGGGTGATCAGCCCCAGCATTTT CASSPIGRGGDQPQHF